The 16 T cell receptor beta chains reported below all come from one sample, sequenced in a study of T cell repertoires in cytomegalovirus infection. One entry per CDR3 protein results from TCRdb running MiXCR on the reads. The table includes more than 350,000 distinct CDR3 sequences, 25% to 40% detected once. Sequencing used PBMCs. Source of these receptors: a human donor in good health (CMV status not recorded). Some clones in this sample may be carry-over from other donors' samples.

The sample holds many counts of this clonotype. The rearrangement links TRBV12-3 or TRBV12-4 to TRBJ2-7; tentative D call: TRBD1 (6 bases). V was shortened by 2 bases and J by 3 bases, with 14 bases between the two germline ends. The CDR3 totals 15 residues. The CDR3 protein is CASSLKPDRDYEQYF. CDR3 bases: TGTGCCAGCAGTTTAAAGCCGGACAGAGACTACGAGCAGTACTTC.

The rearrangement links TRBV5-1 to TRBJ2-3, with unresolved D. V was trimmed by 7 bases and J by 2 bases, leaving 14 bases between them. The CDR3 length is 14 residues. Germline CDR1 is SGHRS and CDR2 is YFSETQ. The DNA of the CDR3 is TGCGCCAGCTCCTCAGGCCAAAACACAGATACGCAGTATTTT. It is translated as CASSSGQNTDTQYF.

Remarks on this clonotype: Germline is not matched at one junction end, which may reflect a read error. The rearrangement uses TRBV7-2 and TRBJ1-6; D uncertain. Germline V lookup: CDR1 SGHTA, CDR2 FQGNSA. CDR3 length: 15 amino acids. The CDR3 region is CASILPGTGNSPLPF. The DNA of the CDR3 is TGTGCCAGCATCTTGCCGGGAACGGGGAATTCACCCCTCCCCTTT. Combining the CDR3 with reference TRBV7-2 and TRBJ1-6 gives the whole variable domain GAGVSQSPSNKVTEKGKDVELRCDPISGHTALYWYRQSLGQGLEFLIYFQGNSAPDKSGLPSDRFSAERTGGSVSTLTIQRTQQEDSAVYLCASILPGTGNSPLPFGNGTRLTVT.

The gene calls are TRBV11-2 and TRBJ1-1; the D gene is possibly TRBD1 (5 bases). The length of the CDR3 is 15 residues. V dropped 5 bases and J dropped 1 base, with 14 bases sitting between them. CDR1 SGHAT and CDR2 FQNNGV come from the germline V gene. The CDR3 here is CASSPGRGRNTEAFF. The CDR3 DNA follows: TGTGCCAGCAGCCCAGGGAGGGGTCGGAACACTGAAGCTTTCTTT.

CDR3 DNA sequence: TGTGCCAGCAGTTCCTTATCAGGGGAATATGGAAACACCATATATTTT. It yields the protein CASSSLSGEYGNTIYF. The rearrangement links TRBV6-6 to TRBJ1-3; D might be TRBD1 (6 bases). The CDR3 consists of 16 residues. V shed 4 bases and J shed 3 bases, with 16 bases lying between them. The germline V gene has CDR1 MNHNY and CDR2 SVGAGI (reference sequence).

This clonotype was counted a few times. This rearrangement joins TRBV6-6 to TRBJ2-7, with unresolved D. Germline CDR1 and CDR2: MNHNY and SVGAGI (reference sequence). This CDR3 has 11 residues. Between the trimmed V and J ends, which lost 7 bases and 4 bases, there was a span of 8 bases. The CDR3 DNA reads TGTGCCAGCAAGAACTCGTACGAGCAGTACTTC. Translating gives CASKNSYEQYF.

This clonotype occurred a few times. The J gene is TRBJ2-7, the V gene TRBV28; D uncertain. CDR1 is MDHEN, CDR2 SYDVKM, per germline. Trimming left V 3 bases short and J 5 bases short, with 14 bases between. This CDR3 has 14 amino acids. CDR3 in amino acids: CASSLMVRSDEQYF. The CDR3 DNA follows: TGTGCCAGCAGTTTGATGGTGAGGTCAGACGAGCAGTACTTC.

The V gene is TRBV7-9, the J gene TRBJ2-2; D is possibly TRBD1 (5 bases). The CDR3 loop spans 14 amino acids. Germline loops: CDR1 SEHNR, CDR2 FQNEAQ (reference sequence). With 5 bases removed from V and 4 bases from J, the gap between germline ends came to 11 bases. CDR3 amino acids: CASSLRQSTGELFF. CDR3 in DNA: TGTGCCAGCAGCCTACGACAGTCCACCGGGGAGCTGTTTTTT.

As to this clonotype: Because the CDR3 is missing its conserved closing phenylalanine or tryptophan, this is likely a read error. CDR3 region: CASSLASNEQFL. The CDR3 nucleotides are TGTGCCAGCAGCTTAGCGAGCAATGAGCAGTTCTTA. The J gene is TRBJ2-1, the V gene TRBV7-9; D not certain. CDR1 and CDR2 (germline): SEHNR, FQNEAQ (reference sequence). The CDR3 contains 12 residues. Trimming cost V 0 bases and J 6 bases, with 3 bases left between them.

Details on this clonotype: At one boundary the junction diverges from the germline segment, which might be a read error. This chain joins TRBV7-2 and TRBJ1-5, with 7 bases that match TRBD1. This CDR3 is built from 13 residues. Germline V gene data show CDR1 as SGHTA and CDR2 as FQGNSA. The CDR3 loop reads CASSREGAQPQPF. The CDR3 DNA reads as TGTGCCAGCAGCCGCGAGGGGGCCCAGCCCCAGCCGTTT.

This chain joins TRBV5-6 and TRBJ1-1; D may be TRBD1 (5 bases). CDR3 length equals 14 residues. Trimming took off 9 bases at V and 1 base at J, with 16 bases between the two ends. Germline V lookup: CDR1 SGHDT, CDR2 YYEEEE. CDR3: CATLPRGTNTEAFF. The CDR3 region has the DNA TGTGCCACCCTGCCTAGGGGAACGAACACTGAAGCTTTCTTT.

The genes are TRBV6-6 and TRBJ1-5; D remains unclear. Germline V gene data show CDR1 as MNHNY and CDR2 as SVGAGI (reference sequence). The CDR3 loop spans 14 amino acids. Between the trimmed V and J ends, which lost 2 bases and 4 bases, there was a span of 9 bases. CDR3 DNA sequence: TGTGCCAGCAGTTACGACCCCGGTAATCAGCCCCAGCATTTT. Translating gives CASSYDPGNQPQHF.

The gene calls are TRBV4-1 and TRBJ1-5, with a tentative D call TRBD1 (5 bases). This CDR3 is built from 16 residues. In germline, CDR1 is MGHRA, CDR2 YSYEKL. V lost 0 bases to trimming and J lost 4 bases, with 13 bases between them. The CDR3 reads CASSQDYDSQNQPQHF. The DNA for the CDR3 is TGCGCCAGCAGCCAAGATTATGACAGTCAAAATCAGCCCCAGCATTTT.

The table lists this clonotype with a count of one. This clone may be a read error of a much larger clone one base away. The CDR3 nucleotides are TGTGCCAGCAGCTGGGACGGGAACTATGGCTACACCTTC. It codes for CASSWDGNYGYTF. This chain links TRBV5-6 with TRBJ1-2; TRBD1 might be the D (5 bases). The CDR3 totals 13 residues. CDR1 is SGHDT and CDR2 is YYEEEE in the germline V gene. The V and J ends lost 3 bases and 2 bases respectively, with 8 bases between them.

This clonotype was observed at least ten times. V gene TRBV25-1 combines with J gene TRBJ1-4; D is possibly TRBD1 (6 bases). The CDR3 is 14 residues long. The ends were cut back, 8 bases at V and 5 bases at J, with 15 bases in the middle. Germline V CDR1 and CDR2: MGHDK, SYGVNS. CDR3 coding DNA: TGTGCCAGCGCAGCCACAGGGCCGAATGAAAAACTGTTTTTT. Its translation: CASAATGPNEKLFF.

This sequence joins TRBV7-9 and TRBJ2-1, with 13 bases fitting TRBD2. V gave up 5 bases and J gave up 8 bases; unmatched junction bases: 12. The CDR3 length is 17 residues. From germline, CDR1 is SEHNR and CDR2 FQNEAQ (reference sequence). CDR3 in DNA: TGTGCCAGCAGCATAACCACTAGCGGGGGGGCCAATGATGAGCAGTTCTTC. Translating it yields CASSITTSGGANDEQFF.